These 30 T cell receptor beta chains were all obtained from the same sample, sequenced in a study of identical twins. TCRdb re-derived calls from the 5' RACE reads in MiXCR, one entry per CDR3 protein. The data hold roughly 630,000 distinct CDR3 sequences, with 7.1% observed a single time. These data are also associated with another study on yellow fever vaccine responses in identical twins.

Sequenced: PBMCs. These receptors all stem from a woman between 18 and 29 years old in good health.

This clonotype was found many times. The genes are TRBV5-1 and TRBJ2-5; D is unclear. Germline V gives CDR1 SGHRS, CDR2 YFSETQ. The CDR3 has 13 amino acids. Trimming removed 3 bases at V and 1 base at J, with 7 bases between. Written as DNA, the CDR3 is TGCGCCAGCAGCTCCCTACCCCAAGAGACCCAGTACTTC. This codes for CASSSLPQETQYF.

This clonotype was seen many times. The rearrangement uses TRBV10-3 and TRBJ2-2, with TRBD1 matching 8 bases. CDR1 is ENHRY, CDR2 SYGVKD, per germline. Germline trimming cut 3 bases from V and 1 base from J; bases unmatched to any gene: 1. This CDR3 comprises 15 residues. This CDR3 is CAISDGQGNTGELFF. CDR3 bases: TGTGCCATCAGTGATGGACAGGGGAACACCGGGGAGCTGTTTTTT.

This clonotype appeared many times. The rearrangement joins TRBV7-2 to TRBJ1-1; 10 bases fit TRBD1. This CDR3 region has 14 residues. Germline V lookup: CDR1 SGHTA, CDR2 FQGNSA. V lost 5 bases to trimming and J lost 5 bases; unmatched junction nucleotides: 5. The CDR3 nucleotides read TGTGCCAGCAGCCGGGGACAGGGGAGTACTGAAGCTTTCTTT. Translation gives CASSRGQGSTEAFF.

The chain couples TRBV6-5 to TRBJ2-2; D perhaps matches TRBD2 (5 bases). The CDR3 spans 15 residues. Trimming cost V 2 bases and J 6 bases, with 13 bases left between them. Germline CDR1 MNHEY, CDR2 SVGAGI. As DNA, the CDR3 is TGTGCCAGCAGTTACATGGGAGTCGCTTCCGGGGAGCTGTTTTTT. Its translation: CASSYMGVASGELFF.

The sample holds many counts of this clonotype. CDR3 in amino acids: CATSAAGVGNQPQHF. CDR3 sequence (DNA): TGTGCCACCAGTGCAGCGGGGGTTGGCAATCAGCCCCAGCATTTT. V usage is TRBV24-1 and J usage is TRBJ1-5, with D maybe TRBD1 (5 bases). This CDR3 has 15 amino acids. V lost 5 bases and J 2 bases, leaving 12 bases between the germline ends. Germline CDR1 is KGHDR and CDR2 is SFDVKD.

The J gene is TRBJ2-7, the V gene TRBV14; D possibly matches TRBD1 or TRBD2 (5 bases each). The CDR3 is 17 amino acids. With 1 base removed from V and 1 base from J, the gap between germline ends came to 17 bases. In germline, CDR1 is SGHDN, CDR2 FVKESK. The CDR3 here is CASSQGHLGDGSYEQYF. DNA for the CDR3: TGTGCCAGCAGCCAAGGGCATTTGGGGGACGGGTCCTACGAGCAGTACTTC.

This clonotype was seen a few times. The rearrangement links TRBV5-1 to TRBJ1-2; D ambiguous. The CDR3 contains 13 residues. Germline V gives CDR1 SGHRS, CDR2 YFSETQ. The V end lost 4 bases, the J end lost 7 bases, and 14 bases lay between the germline ends. Here the CDR3 DNA reads TGCGCCAGCAGCCCAATAGGGAGTGGTGGCTACACCTTC. It is translated as CASSPIGSGGYTF.

This clonotype was counted only a few times. The V call is TRBV5-6, the J call TRBJ2-7; 8 bases map to TRBD1. Losses at the gene ends were 6 bases for V and 2 bases for J; bases not matched to a gene: 7. CDR3 length: 14 residues. Germline V CDR1 and CDR2: SGHDT, YYEEEE. This CDR3 is CASTETGAAYEQYV. Written as DNA, the CDR3 is TGTGCCAGCACTGAGACAGGGGCCGCCTACGAGCAGTACGTC.

This clonotype was counted only a few times. This chain links TRBV6-5 with TRBJ2-1; D might be TRBD2 (5 bases). V was shortened by 7 bases and J by 7 bases, with 23 bases between the two germline ends. CDR1 MNHEY and CDR2 SVGAGI come from the germline V gene. The length of the CDR3 is 16 residues. The CDR3 region has the DNA TGTGCCAGCATTACCCGGGATGGATTCCCCCTTAATGAGCAGTTCTTC. It codes for CASITRDGFPLNEQFF.

The CDR3 DNA reads as TGTGCCATCAGTGGACAGCCAAATAACTATGGCTACACCTTC. It translates to CAISGQPNNYGYTF. This chain connects TRBV10-3 to TRBJ1-2; tentative D call: TRBD1 (5 bases). The V gene lost 4 bases and the J gene lost 1 base, with 10 bases spanning the gap. Germline V gene data show CDR1 as ENHRY and CDR2 as SYGVKD. This CDR3 comprises 14 residues.

The chain links TRBV27 to TRBJ2-7; TRBD1 aligns across 7 bases. Germline V gives CDR1 MNHEY, CDR2 SMNVEV (reference sequence). Trimming took 7 bases from V and 0 from J; bases not matched to a gene: 9. The CDR3 has 15 residues. CDR3 in DNA: TGTGCCAGCACCCCTGACAGGGCGAGCTCCTACGAGCAGTACTTC. Protein: CASTPDRASSYEQYF.

This clonotype was detected only a few times. This chain uses TRBV4-1 with TRBJ2-1, with 9 nucleotides matching TRBD2. CDR3 length equals 14 residues. J gave up 8 bases and V 4 bases, and 6 bases lay outside the gene matches. Germline V gene data show CDR1 as MGHRA and CDR2 as YSYEKL. Written as DNA, the CDR3 is TGCGCCAGCAGCCTGATAGCGGGGGTCGATGAGCAGTTCTTC. Its protein is CASSLIAGVDEQFF.

This clonotype was detected a few times. The rearrangement uses TRBV4-1 and TRBJ2-7, with TRBD1 matching over 11 bases. This CDR3 region has 16 residues. Per the germline V gene, CDR1 is MGHRA and CDR2 is YSYEKL. With V trimmed by 4 bases and J by 3 bases, 8 bases remained unmatched. Here the CDR3 reads CASSLGTGGPLYEQYF. For the CDR3, the DNA is TGCGCCAGCAGCCTGGGGACAGGGGGGCCCCTCTACGAGCAGTACTTC.

This clonotype was found many times. The chain combines TRBV12-3 or TRBV12-4 with TRBJ1-1; 7 bases are a match to TRBD1. With 9 bases clipped from V and 0 bases from J, the junction kept 7 bases outside the gene matches. The CDR3 runs to 14 residues. The CDR3 DNA is TGTGCCAGTACCTTAGACAGGGTGAACACTGAAGCTTTCTTT. Translating gives CASTLDRVNTEAFF.

This clonotype appeared a few times. V gene TRBV6-1 combines with J gene TRBJ1-1; TRBD1 agrees at 8 bases. There are 13 residues in the CDR3. V lost 6 bases, J lost 6 bases, and 6 bases stayed unmatched. CDR1 and CDR2 (germline): MNHNS, SASEGT. The CDR3 spells CASRQTGDAEAFF. CDR3 nucleotides: TGTGCCAGCAGACAGACAGGGGATGCTGAAGCTTTCTTT.

The chain couples TRBV2 to TRBJ2-3; no clear D. The ends were cut back, 7 bases at V and 0 bases at J, with 5 bases in the middle. Germline loops: CDR1 SNHLY, CDR2 FYNNEI. The CDR3 has 12 residues. The CDR3 loop is CASIQSTDTQYF. For the CDR3, the DNA is TGTGCCAGCATACAGAGCACAGATACGCAGTATTTT.

This clonotype appeared a few times. J is TRBJ2-7 and V is TRBV10-2; 9 bases align to TRBD1. V lost 8 bases, J lost 4 bases, and 3 bases stayed unmatched. The CDR3 runs 12 residues. The germline gives CDR1 WSHSY, CDR2 SAAADI. The CDR3 coding sequence is TGCGCCAGCGTCGGACAGGGGTACGAGCAGTACGTC. Translated: CASVGQGYEQYV.

This clonotype was detected ten times or more. The V and J genes are TRBV5-1 and TRBJ1-1; weak D call: TRBD1 (5 bases). V was shortened by 5 bases and J by 1 base, with 9 bases between the two germline ends. The CDR3 sequence is 13 residues long. The germline gives CDR1 SGHRS, CDR2 YFSETQ. The CDR3: CASRRGENTEAFF. CDR3 sequence (DNA): TGCGCCAGCAGGCGGGGGGAGAACACTGAAGCTTTCTTT.

The chain links TRBV28 to TRBJ2-1; no clear D. This CDR3 comprises 11 residues. Trimming pared 8 bases from V and 9 bases from J, leaving 11 bases between. Germline-derived CDR1 and CDR2 are MDHEN and SYDVKM. CDR3 region: CASGRAFEQFF. The CDR3 DNA sequence: TGTGCCAGCGGTAGGGCGTTTGAGCAGTTCTTC.

This clonotype was found a few times. The chain combines TRBV6-4 with TRBJ2-1; 7 bases match TRBD1. Trimming cost V 0 bases and J 6 bases; bases outside gene matches: 5. Germline V gives CDR1 MRHNA, CDR2 SNTAGT. This CDR3 comprises 15 residues. The chain's CDR3 is CASSDSKTGLNEQFF. In nucleotides, the CDR3 is TGTGCCAGCAGTGACTCGAAGACAGGGCTCAATGAGCAGTTCTTC.

V usage is TRBV4-1 and J usage is TRBJ1-6; D not resolved. Germline assignment: CDR1 MGHRA and CDR2 YSYEKL. The CDR3 consists of 14 residues. With 0 bases removed from V and 10 bases from J, the gap between germline ends came to 10 bases. The CDR3 is CASSQDQLGSPLHF. For the CDR3, the DNA is TGCGCCAGCAGCCAAGATCAGCTGGGATCACCCCTCCACTTT.

The chain couples TRBV20-1 to TRBJ2-3; D is perhaps TRBD2 (6 bases). The CDR3 sequence is 19 residues long. V was shortened by 0 bases and J by 2 bases, with 24 bases between the two germline ends. The germline gives CDR1 DFQATT, CDR2 SNEGSKA (reference sequence). The CDR3 is CSARDPGTNHRGYTDTQYF. The CDR3 nucleotides read TGCAGTGCTAGAGATCCCGGGACCAATCACCGGGGGTACACAGATACGCAGTATTTT.

This chain uses TRBV7-9 with TRBJ1-1; 7 nucleotides agree with TRBD1. CDR1 SEHNR and CDR2 FQNEAQ come from the germline V gene (reference sequence). With V trimmed by 3 bases and J by 3 bases, 10 bases remained unmatched. This CDR3 comprises 16 residues. The CDR3 spells CASSFRTGSSDTEAFF. For the CDR3, the DNA is TGTGCCAGCAGCTTCCGGACAGGTTCTTCCGACACTGAAGCTTTCTTT.

This clonotype was seen ten or more times. J is TRBJ1-6 and V is TRBV12-3 or TRBV12-4; the D is unclear. Between the trimmed V and J ends, which lost 5 bases and 7 bases, there was a span of 9 bases. The CDR3 covers 13 residues. The CDR3 sequence: CASSPINNSPLHF. The CDR3, as DNA: TGTGCCAGCAGTCCGATCAACAATTCACCCCTCCACTTT.

This clonotype has ten or more counts. The chain couples TRBV6-6 to TRBJ2-1, with 7 bases aligning to TRBD2. Trimming at V came to 6 bases and at J to 8 bases, leaving 7 bases not matched to a gene. Germline values: CDR1 MNHNY, CDR2 SVGAGI (reference sequence). This CDR3 region has 13 residues. CDR3 amino acids: CASSNLAAHEQFF. As DNA, the CDR3 is TGTGCCAGCAGCAACCTAGCGGCTCATGAGCAGTTCTTC.

This clonotype occurred many times. The chain links TRBV20-1 to TRBJ2-3; 12 positions match TRBD2. After removal of 3 bases from V and 1 base from J, the junction contained 2 bases not matched to a gene. CDR1 and CDR2 (germline): DFQATT, SNEGSKA (reference sequence). The CDR3 is made up of 15 amino acids. The DNA for the CDR3 is TGCAGTGCTAGTAGGACTAGCGGGGGCACAGATACGCAGTATTTT. Its translation: CSASRTSGGTDTQYF.

The table lists this clonotype with a few counts. This rearrangement joins TRBV2 to TRBJ2-3; 13 nucleotides agree with TRBD2. Germline lookup yields CDR1 SNHLY and CDR2 FYNNEI. Trimming removed 5 bases from V and 6 bases from J; junction bases left unmatched: 11. The CDR3 runs 17 residues. CDR3 nucleotides: TGTGCCAGCAGTTTCCCCCAACTAGCGGGGGGGCCGGATACGCAGTATTTT. It translates to CASSFPQLAGGPDTQYF.

The gene calls are TRBV5-1 and TRBJ2-5, with 8 bases lining up with TRBD1. The CDR3 consists of 15 residues. The V gene end was trimmed by 3 bases and the J gene end by 5 bases; junction bases not matched to a gene: 9. Germline V gene sequence: CDR1 SGHRS, CDR2 YFSETQ. CDR3: CASSSARGRWETQYF. CDR3 sequence (DNA): TGCGCCAGCAGCTCAGCCAGGGGGCGCTGGGAGACCCAGTACTTC.

This clonotype was observed at least ten times. The chain is built from TRBV11-3 and TRBJ1-2; D is ambiguous. V lost 5 bases, J lost 7 bases, and 17 bases lay in between. Per germline, CDR1 SGHNT and CDR2 YENEEA. This CDR3 has 14 amino acids. The CDR3 DNA reads as TGTGCCAGCAGCCCCGGGCCTCAAATCGGTGGCTACACCTTC. Residues: CASSPGPQIGGYTF.

This clonotype was seen a few times. The chain combines TRBV5-5 with TRBJ2-3, with 7 bases aligning to TRBD2. The ends lost 5 bases at V and 4 bases at J; junction bases unmatched: 13. The CDR3 runs to 16 residues. The V gene's germline CDR1 is SGHKS and CDR2 YYEKEE (reference sequence). The CDR3 here is CASSRLAVGTADTQYF. The CDR3 region has the DNA TGTGCCAGCAGTCGCCTAGCGGTGGGTACGGCAGATACGCAGTATTTT. The variable domain in full, with the rest retrieved from reference TRBV5-5 and TRBJ2-3, is DAGVTQSPTHLIKTRGQQVTLRCSPISGHKSVSWYQQVLGQGPQFIFQYYEKEERGRGNFPDRFSARQFPNYSSELNVNALLLGDSALYLCASSRLAVGTADTQYFGPGTRLTVL.